The 18 T cell receptor beta chains below all came from one sample that was sequenced in a study of regulatory T cells in long-lasting Graves disease. Time point in this sample: persistent/refractory GD, antithyroid drugs over 5 years with positive TRAb. PBMC-extracted RNA yielded the TCR library. HTBI primers from iRepertoire and Arm-PCR of CDR3 regions yielded the TCR beta libraries. MiXCR, applied by TCRdb to the multiplex PCR reads, yields one record per CDR3 protein. The table shows about 460,000 distinct CDR3 sequences, with about 22% occurring only once. The sequencing used peripheral blood mononuclear cells (PBMCs), collected when the disease was refractory, from a patient treated with antithyroid drugs. The receptors come from a female donor with Graves disease.

This clonotype was recorded at least ten times. The chain uses TRBV12-3 or TRBV12-4 and TRBJ1-2; D is perhaps TRBD1 (5 bases). The CDR3 contains 12 residues. Trimming cost V 7 bases and J 4 bases, with 10 bases left between them. The CDR3 DNA is TGTGCCAGCACCCAGGGACCCTATGGCTACACCTTC. This translates into CASTQGPYGYTF.

This clonotype has a count of ten or more. The V call is TRBV7-2, the J call TRBJ2-7; D may correspond to TRBD1 or TRBD2 (5 bases each). The V gene's germline CDR1 is SGHTA and CDR2 FQGNSA. V was shortened by 5 bases and J by 3 bases, with 17 bases between the two germline ends. This CDR3 region has 15 residues. The CDR3 loop is CASSPYVGDHYEQYF. The CDR3 DNA reads as TGTGCCAGCAGCCCGTATGTCGGGGACCACTACGAGCAGTACTTC.

The genes are TRBV3-1 and TRBJ1-4; D is uncertain. The CDR3 runs 15 residues. Deletions cut 5 bases from V and 0 bases from J, with 10 bases between. Germline V CDR1 and CDR2: LGHDT, YNNKEL (reference sequence). CDR3 in DNA: TGTGCCAGCAGCTCGACTCGGACAACTAATGAAAAACTGTTTTTT. Translating gives CASSSTRTTNEKLFF.

The rearrangement links TRBV7-8 to TRBJ1-5; D possibly corresponds to TRBD1 (5 bases). The CDR3 has 17 amino acids. The V end was cut by 1 base, the J end by 2 bases, with 15 bases between. Germline CDR1 is SGHVS and CDR2 is FQNEAQ. The CDR3 reads CASSLEGPRRGNQPQHF. The CDR3 DNA follows: TGTGCCAGCAGCTTAGAGGGACCGCGTAGGGGCAATCAGCCCCAGCATTTT.

The CDR3 DNA sequence: TGCAGCGTCGATAATAGCGGGGGAAGTACGCAGTATTTT. Amino acids: CSVDNSGGSTQYF. This chain links TRBV29-1 with TRBJ2-3; 9 positions match TRBD2. V trimming: 6 bases; J trimming: 8 bases; junction bases outside the gene matches: 9. The CDR3 consists of 13 residues. Germline V gene sequence: CDR1 SQVTM, CDR2 ANQGSEA.

This clonotype has at least ten counts. The chain has TRBV2 and TRBJ1-2, with 7 bases matching TRBD1. The junction had 13 bases not matched to a gene; V was cut back by 6 bases and J by 6 bases. Germline V gene data show CDR1 as SNHLY and CDR2 as FYNNEI. The CDR3 spans 15 residues. The CDR3 protein is CASRTGRFRMDGYTF. CDR3 sequence (DNA): TGTGCCAGCAGGACAGGGAGATTTCGGATGGATGGCTACACCTTC.

In its sample, this clonotype was seen many times. The gene calls are TRBV11-3 and TRBJ2-7; D remains unclear. Trimming stripped 0 bases from V and 5 bases from J, with 2 bases between. From germline, CDR1 is SGHNT and CDR2 YENEEA. The length of the CDR3 is 11 residues. CDR3 sequence reads: CASSLDNEQYF. As DNA, the CDR3 is TGTGCCAGCAGCTTAGATAACGAGCAGTACTTC.

A word on this clonotype: Because the CDR3 is missing its conserved closing phenylalanine or tryptophan, this is likely a read error. The chain couples TRBV7-2 to TRBJ1-5, with 9 bases aligning to TRBD1. Trimming cost V 5 bases and J 6 bases; bases outside gene matches: 8. Germline V lookup: CDR1 SGHTA, CDR2 FQGNSA. The CDR3 loop spans 15 amino acids. CDR3 amino acids: CASSQGTGNSQPQHS. The CDR3 DNA reads as TGTGCCAGCAGCCAAGGGACAGGGAATTCTCAGCCCCAGCATTCT.

This clonotype was counted at least ten times. V gene TRBV2 combines with J gene TRBJ2-7; D is unresolved. Trimming stripped 4 bases from V and 3 bases from J, with 13 bases between. CDR1 is SNHLY, CDR2 FYNNEI, per germline. The CDR3 spans 14 residues. CDR3 in DNA: TGTGCCAGCAGTGTTTGGCACCAAGACTACGAGCAGTACTTC. This encodes CASSVWHQDYEQYF. The entire variable domain, with the rest obtained from reference TRBV2 and TRBJ2-7, is as follows: EPEVTQTPSHQVTQMGQEVILRCVPISNHLYFYWYRQILGQKVEFLVSFYNNEISEKSEIFDDQFSVERPDGSNFTLKIRSTKLEDSAMYFCASSVWHQDYEQYFGPGTRLTVT.

This clonotype showed up many times. The CDR3 is CASIPSKLRGNSNQPQHF. The CDR3 coding sequence is TGTGCCAGCATCCCTTCGAAGTTACGGGGAAATAGCAATCAGCCCCAGCATTTT. The chain carries TRBV28 and TRBJ1-5; D gene ambiguous. Germline lookup yields CDR1 MDHEN and CDR2 SYDVKM. The V and J ends lost 7 bases and 0 bases respectively, with 22 bases between them. The CDR3 is made up of 18 amino acids.

This clonotype occurred many times. CDR3 sequence reads: CASSFARASQEQYF. CDR3 bases: TGTGCCAGCAGTTTCGCCCGGGCCAGCCAAGAGCAGTACTTC. The genes are TRBV27 and TRBJ2-7; D not resolved. The germline V gene encodes CDR1 MNHEY and CDR2 SMNVEV (reference sequence). V lost 3 bases and J lost 7, with 16 bases in between. This CDR3 comprises 14 residues.

The chain couples TRBV7-3 to TRBJ2-7; tentative D call: TRBD2 (5 bases). Deletions cut 4 bases from V and 2 bases from J, with 15 bases between. The germline V gene encodes CDR1 SGHTA and CDR2 FQGTGA. The CDR3 loop spans 15 amino acids. The CDR3 protein is CASSSGSPATYEQYF. The CDR3 DNA follows: TGTGCCAGCAGCTCGGGATCCCCGGCCACCTACGAGCAGTACTTC.

Only one count was recorded for this clonotype. CDR3 sequence reads: CASSLVGSPDTQYF. As DNA, the CDR3 is TGTGCCAGCAGTTTAGTGGGCTCTCCAGATACGCAGTATTTT. The chain links TRBV28 to TRBJ2-3; D is undetermined. The germline CDR1 and CDR2 sequences are MDHEN and SYDVKM. V lost 2 bases, J lost 4 bases, and 10 bases lay in between. The CDR3 extends over 14 amino acids.

In its sample, this clonotype was seen a few times. The CDR3 sequence: CASSWGGHSYEQYF. The CDR3 DNA reads as TGTGCCAGCAGCTGGGGGGGGCACTCCTACGAGCAGTACTTC. The chain employs TRBV7-2 and TRBJ2-7; possible D gene TRBD2, 7 bases. Germline CDR1 and CDR2: SGHTA and FQGNSA. CDR3 length equals 14 residues. V was trimmed by 4 bases and J by 0 bases, leaving 10 bases between them.

The V call is TRBV20-1, the J call TRBJ2-7; TRBD1 is a possible D gene (6 bases). The CDR3 extends over 13 amino acids. From germline, CDR1 is DFQATT and CDR2 SNEGSKA (reference sequence). The V end was cut by 5 bases, the J end by 0 bases, with 11 bases between. The DNA for the CDR3 is TGCAGTGCTCTCGGGACACCCTCCTACGAGCAGTACTTC. Residues: CSALGTPSYEQYF.

V gene TRBV14 combines with J gene TRBJ1-2; maybe TRBD1 (5 bases). The CDR3 totals 15 residues. The germline CDR1 and CDR2 sequences are SGHDN and FVKESK. V gave up 0 bases and J gave up 1 base, with 9 bases separating them. CDR3 DNA sequence: TGTGCCAGCAGCCAAGAACGGGGGGGTAACTATGGCTACACCTTC. Amino acids: CASSQERGGNYGYTF.

The chain combines TRBV7-6 with TRBJ2-4, with a weak D call TRBD2 (7 bases). The CDR3 is 16 residues long. The germline CDR1 and CDR2 sequences are SGHVS and FNYEAQ. The ends were cut back, 5 bases at V and 6 bases at J, with 20 bases in the middle. The CDR3 coding sequence is TGTGCCAGCAGCCAGGGAGGCTGGGGAGGGGGAAACATTCAGTACTTC. It translates to CASSQGGWGGGNIQYF.

This clonotype was counted ten times or more. The chain carries TRBV6-1 and TRBJ2-7; possibly TRBD1 for D (6 bases). There are 14 residues in the CDR3. Germline V gene data show CDR1 as MNHNS and CDR2 as SASEGT. Between the trimmed V and J ends, which lost 6 bases and 6 bases, there was a span of 18 bases. CDR3 in amino acids: CASSTGTTAFEQYF. CDR3 nucleotide sequence: TGTGCCAGCAGCACCGGGACAACAGCTTTCGAGCAGTACTTC.